This is a list of T cell receptor beta chains from one sample in a study of blood T cells in healthy people across ages. TCRdb re-called the 5' RACE reads through MiXCR, storing one row per CDR3 protein. The repertoire holds hundreds of thousands of distinct CDR3 sequences, with roughly 49% as singletons. The sequenced sample was blood. The origin of the receptors is a woman aged 55-70 years in good health. CDR3s include the opening cysteine and the closing phenylalanine or tryptophan. A D gene is named only where the DNA matches it firmly. Only some rows state a clone size, as once, few, many or a class for expanded clones.

>TRBV7-9|few|TRBD2|TRBJ2-7
TGTGCCAGCAGCGTTCTACTAGCGGGAGTCTACGAGCAGTACTTC
CASSVLLAGVYEQYF
>TRBV13|few|TRBD2|TRBJ2-5
TGTGCCAGCAGCTTAGGGACTAGCGGAGCTGAGACCCAGTACTTC
CASSLGTSGAETQYF
>TRBV7-9|-|TRBD1|TRBJ1-4
TGTGCCAGCAGCATCGCGGGACAGGGGGCGAGAGGGGGAAAACTGTTTTTT
CASSIAGQGARGGKLFF
>TRBV7-2|-|-|TRBJ2-1
TGTGCCAGCAGATCCAGCGGGACAGGCTCCTACAATGAGCAGTTCTTC
CASRSSGTGSYNEQFF
>TRBV7-6|-|TRBD1|TRBJ2-2
TGTGCCAGCAGCTTTAGATCCCGGGACAGATACACCGGGGAGCTGTTTTTT
CASSFRSRDRYTGELFF
>TRBV7-3|-|-|TRBJ2-3
TGTGCCAGTTCCCCGGCTAGCGCAGCTAGCACAGATACGCAGTATTTT
CASSPASAASTDTQYF
>TRBV29-1|few|-|TRBJ2-3
TGCAGCTACGGACCCACAGATACGCAGTATTTT
CSYGPTDTQYF
>TRBV7-6|-|TRBD2|TRBJ2-7
TGTGCCAGCAGCTCCATGGGCGGACTAGCGGGTGCTTATTCCTACGAGCAGTACTTC
CASSSMGGLAGAYSYEQYF
>TRBV7-2|few|-|TRBJ2-7
TGTGCCAGCAGCTTAACATGGGAAAACTCCTACGAGCAGTACTTC
CASSLTWENSYEQYF
>TRBV29-1|-|-|TRBJ2-3
TGCAGCGTCCTCCTGGAGGGAGCCCGGGGTATGGATACGCAGTATTTT
CSVLLEGARGMDTQYF
>TRBV27|-|-|TRBJ2-7
TGTGCCGGCAGTTCCCCATCGGAGGGGCCCTACGAGCAGTACTTC
CAGSSPSEGPYEQYF
>TRBV28|-|-|TRBJ1-1
TGTGCCAGCACTCCCACCCTCGGGGCGCGGGAAGCTTTCTTT
CASTPTLGAREAFF
>TRBV9|-|TRBD2|TRBJ2-5
TGTGCCAGCAGCACGCCGGGACTAGGAGGTGGAGAGACCCAGTACTTC
CASSTPGLGGGETQYF
>TRBV7-9|few|TRBD2|TRBJ2-5
TGTGCCAGCAGCTTCGGACTAGCGGTGGAGACCCAGTACTTC
CASSFGLAVETQYF
>TRBV7-2|few|-|TRBJ2-1
TGTGCCAGCAGCTTTTCGAGCTCCTACAATGAGCAGTTCTTC
CASSFSSSYNEQFF
>TRBV4-2|-|TRBD2|TRBJ2-4
TGTGCCAGCAGCCATATCGGGCTAGCGGAGCCCCAGTACTTC
CASSHIGLAEPQYF
>TRBV18|-|-|TRBJ2-7
TGTGCCAGCTCACCATCCCCGCCCTACGAGCAGTACTTC
CASSPSPPYEQYF
>TRBV20-1|-|-|TRBJ2-3
TGCAGTGCTAGTTTGCAGGGGAGGGATACGCAGTATTTT
CSASLQGRDTQYF
>TRBV2|-|-|TRBJ2-5
TGTGCCAGCAGTGCCCGAGAGGGGGAGACCCAGTACTTC
CASSAREGETQYF
>TRBV7-2|-|TRBD2|TRBJ2-3
TGTGCCAGCAGCTTTAGCGGGACGGAGACAGATGCGCAGTATTTT
CASSFSGTETDAQYF
>TRBV30|-|TRBD1|TRBJ1-2
TGTGCCTGGAGTGGAACGGGACAGGGGAACTATGGCTACACCTTC
CAWSGTGQGNYGYTF
>TRBV18|-|-|TRBJ1-2
TGTGCCAGCACGACATCGCAGGGAAACTATGGCTACACCTTC
CASTTSQGNYGYTF
>TRBV7-2|-|TRBD2|TRBJ2-7
TGTGCCAGCACGCATCCCCCGTCGGATAGCGGGAGGCCTCCCTACGAGCAGTACTTC
CASTHPPSDSGRPPYEQYF
>TRBV7-9|few|-|TRBJ1-4
TGTGCCAGCAGCTTAGCCACAGGGAGGAATGAAAAACTGTTTTTT
CASSLATGRNEKLFF
>TRBV25-1|few|-|TRBJ2-7
TGTGCCAGCAGTGATCAGGGTTCTGGGCGACTCTACGAGCAGTACTTC
CASSDQGSGRLYEQYF
>TRBV5-1|few|-|TRBJ2-3
TGCGCCAGCAGCAAAGGAGGTCAGGGTGGAACAGATACGCAGTATTTT
CASSKGGQGGTDTQYF
>TRBV9|-|-|TRBJ2-5
TGTGCCAGCAGCGTAGGACCGAAGGGCTACCAAGAGACCCAGTACTTC
CASSVGPKGYQETQYF
>TRBV28|-|TRBD2|TRBJ2-3
TGTGCCAGCGTAAACCGCGGGGGGCCAAGCACAGATACGCAGTATTTT
CASVNRGGPSTDTQYF
>TRBV20-1|-|-|TRBJ1-2
TGCAGTGCTAGAGTGGTACAGGGTTCCTATGGCTACACCTTC
CSARVVQGSYGYTF